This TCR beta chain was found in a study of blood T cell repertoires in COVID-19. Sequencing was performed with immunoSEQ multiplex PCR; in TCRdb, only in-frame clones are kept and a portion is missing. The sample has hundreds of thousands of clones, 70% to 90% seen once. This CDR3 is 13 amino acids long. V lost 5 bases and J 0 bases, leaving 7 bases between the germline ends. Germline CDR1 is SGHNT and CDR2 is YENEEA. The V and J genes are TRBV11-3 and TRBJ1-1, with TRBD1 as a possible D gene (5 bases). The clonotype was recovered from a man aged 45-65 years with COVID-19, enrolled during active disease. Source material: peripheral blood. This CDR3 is CASSLDMNTEAFF. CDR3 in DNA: TGTGCCAGCAGCCTGGACATGAACACTGAAGCTTTCTTT. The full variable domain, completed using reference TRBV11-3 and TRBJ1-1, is EAGVVQSPRYKIIEKKQPVAFWCNPISGHNTLYWYLQNLGQGPELLIRYENEEAVDDSQLPKDRFSAERLKGVDSTLKIQPAELGDSAVYLCASSLDMNTEAFFGQGTRLTVV.